This record looks at one TCR beta chain sequence and its context. What it recognizes is unknown. Different DNA sequences within this sample yield the same CDR3. In unsorted samples, genomic DNA was obtained using approximately 81 million PBMCs. Trimming cost V 2 bases and J 4 bases; bases outside gene matches: 0. Germline assignment: CDR1 KGHSH and CDR2 LQKENI. The CDR3 contains 14 residues. The source of the sample is a study of shared clonotypes between healthy human individuals. Each PCR replicate run on unsorted PBMC took in around 300 ng DNA, roughly 29,000 T cell genomes. What was sequenced on ten immunoSEQ deep assay plates was unsorted PBMC DNA. Method: immunoSEQ multiplex PCR; TCRdb's copy keeps in-frame clones and lacks some. The table shows hundreds of thousands of clones, with around three quarters occurring only once. Overall study results and limits: Sequencing depth was predicted to influence how clonotypes are shared among donors.

This TCR derives from a woman aged 40 to 50 in good health. Some clones in this sample may be carry-over from other donors' samples. The chain uses TRBV18 and TRBJ2-1; 9 bases are shared with TRBD2. The source material was PBMCs. The CDR3 bases are TGTGCCAGCTCACCAGCGGGGGGGTACAATGAGCAGTTCTTC. It encodes CASSPAGGYNEQFF.